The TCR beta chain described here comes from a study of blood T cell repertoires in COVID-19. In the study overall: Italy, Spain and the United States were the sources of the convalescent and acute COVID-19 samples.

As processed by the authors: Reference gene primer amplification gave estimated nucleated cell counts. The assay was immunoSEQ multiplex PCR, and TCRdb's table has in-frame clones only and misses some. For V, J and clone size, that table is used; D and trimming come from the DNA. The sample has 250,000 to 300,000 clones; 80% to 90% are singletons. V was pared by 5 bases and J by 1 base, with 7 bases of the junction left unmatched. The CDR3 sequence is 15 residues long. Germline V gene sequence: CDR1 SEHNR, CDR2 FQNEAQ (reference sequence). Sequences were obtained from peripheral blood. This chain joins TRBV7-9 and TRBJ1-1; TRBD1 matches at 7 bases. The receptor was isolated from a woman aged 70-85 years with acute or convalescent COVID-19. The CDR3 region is CASSRRQGTNTEAFF. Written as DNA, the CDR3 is TGTGCCAGCAGCAGACGACAGGGCACGAACACTGAAGCTTTCTTT. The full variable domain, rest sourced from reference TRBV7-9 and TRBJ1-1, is DTGVSQNPRHKITKRGQNVTFRCDPISEHNRLYWYRQTLGQGPEFLTYFQNEAQLEKSRLLSDRFSAERPKGSFSTLEIQRTEQGDSAMYLCASSRRQGTNTEAFFGQGTRLTVV.